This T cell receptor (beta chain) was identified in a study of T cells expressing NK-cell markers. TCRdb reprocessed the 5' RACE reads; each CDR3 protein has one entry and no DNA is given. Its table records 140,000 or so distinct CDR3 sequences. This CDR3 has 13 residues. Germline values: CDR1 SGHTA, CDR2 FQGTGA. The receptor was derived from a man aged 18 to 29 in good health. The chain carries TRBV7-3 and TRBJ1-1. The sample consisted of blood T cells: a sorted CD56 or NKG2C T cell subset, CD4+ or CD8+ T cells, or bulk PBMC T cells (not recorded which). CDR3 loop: CASSLTSAGEAFF.